The 24 T cell receptor beta chains presented below share a single source sample, sequenced in a study of a mutant IDH1 vaccine in newly diagnosed glioma. Time point meaning: week 23, last vaccination. Doses consisted of 300 ug of mutant IDH1 20-mer peptide each, paired with topical imiquimod. These receptors have no known antigen. Only in-frame clones appear in the TCRdb table, and some are missing; sequencing was by immunoSEQ multiplex PCR. This table holds tens of thousands of clones, roughly 81% found once. The sequences come from PBMCs, collected from a glioma patient whose treatment included an IDH1 peptide vaccine. Source of these receptors: a woman between 40 and 50 years old with glioma. Some clones in this sample may be carry-over from other donors' samples.

The chain is built from TRBV10-3 and TRBJ2-2; possible D gene TRBD2, 6 bases. Trimming took off 7 bases at V and 2 bases at J, with 20 bases between the two ends. The germline CDR1 and CDR2 sequences are ENHRY and SYGVKD. The CDR3 runs 17 residues. The CDR3 reads CAIKGRWASDNTGELFF. In DNA, the CDR3 is TGTGCCATCAAGGGGAGGTGGGCTAGCGATAACACCGGGGAGCTGTTTTTT.

This chain uses TRBV5-8 with TRBJ1-4; possibly TRBD1 for D (6 bases). CDR1 is SGHTS and CDR2 is YDEGEE in the germline V gene. Trimming cost V 3 bases and J 8 bases, with 17 bases left between them. CDR3 length: 15 residues. CDR3 in DNA: TGTGCCAGCAGCTCGGGGAGATCCAGGGGCGAAAAACTGTTTTTT. It translates to CASSSGRSRGEKLFF. Full variable domain (outside the CDR3, taken from reference TRBV5-8 and TRBJ1-4): EAGVTQSPTHLIKTRGQQATLRCSPISGHTSVYWYQQALGLGLQFLLWYDEGEERNRGNFPPRFSGRQFPNYSSELNVNALELEDSALYLCASSSGRSRGEKLFFGSGTQLSVL.

This rearrangement joins TRBV5-1 to TRBJ2-6; the match to TRBD1 covers 8 bases. The J segment lost 2 bases and the V segment lost 4 bases, leaving 5 bases of the junction unmatched. Germline V CDR1 and CDR2: SGHRS, YFSETQ. The CDR3 covers 16 residues. The chain's CDR3 is CASSPDREAGANVLTF. The CDR3 DNA reads as TGCGCCAGCAGCCCGGACAGGGAGGCTGGGGCCAACGTCCTGACTTTC.

The chain carries TRBV19 and TRBJ1-1; D is unclear. Germline values: CDR1 LNHDA, CDR2 SQIVND (reference sequence). The CDR3 spans 12 residues. The germline V and J ends were trimmed by 3 bases and 11 bases, with 13 bases remaining between them. Here the CDR3 reads CASSITEVEAFF. The CDR3 DNA reads TGTGCCAGTAGTATTACTGAGGTGGAGGCTTTCTTT.

The genes are TRBV6-1 and TRBJ1-5; 9 positions agree with TRBD1. Germline V gives CDR1 MNHNS, CDR2 SASEGT. This CDR3 comprises 17 residues. Losses at the gene ends were 4 bases for V and 5 bases for J; bases not matched to a gene: 12. This chain's CDR3 is CASSVHTTGGGHQPQHF. CDR3 nucleotides: TGTGCCAGCAGTGTTCACACAACAGGGGGCGGACATCAGCCCCAGCATTTT.

The chain joins TRBV2 to TRBJ1-1; D not certain. V was cut by 9 bases and J by 3 bases, with 17 bases left in between. Germline loops: CDR1 SNHLY, CDR2 FYNNEI. CDR3 length: 14 residues. The CDR3 protein is CASSKVGGDTEAFF. Written as DNA, the CDR3 is TGTGCCAGTTCCAAAGTGGGCGGCGACACTGAAGCTTTCTTT. The complete variable domain, with remaining parts taken from reference TRBV2 and TRBJ1-1, reads EPEVTQTPSHQVTQMGQEVILRCVPISNHLYFYWYRQILGQKVEFLVSFYNNEISEKSEIFDDQFSVERPDGSNFTLKIRSTKLEDSAMYFCASSKVGGDTEAFFGQGTRLTVV.

This clone was seen a single time. V and J are TRBV18 and TRBJ2-3; 7 nucleotides line up with TRBD2. Germline CDR1 is KGHSH and CDR2 is LQKENI. J lost 4 bases, V lost 3 bases, and 4 bases had no gene match. The CDR3 covers 14 residues. The CDR3 here is CASSPGGPPDTQYF. The CDR3 nucleotides are TGTGCCAGCTCACCGGGAGGGCCTCCAGATACGCAGTATTTT.

The J gene is TRBJ2-1, the V gene TRBV19, with TRBD2 matching over 11 bases. The CDR3 is 16 amino acids. V was clipped by 5 bases and J by 6 bases; unmatched bases: 9. From germline, CDR1 is LNHDA and CDR2 SQIVND (reference sequence). The CDR3 region has the DNA TGTGCCAGTAGTTTCGGGACTAGCGGAATCCCCAATGAGCAGTTCTTC. It translates to CASSFGTSGIPNEQFF.

The chain has TRBV12-5 and TRBJ2-5; the D call may be TRBD1 or TRBD2 (5 bases each). The CDR3 length is 16 residues. Germline lookup yields CDR1 LGHNT and CDR2 FRNRAP. V was clipped by 5 bases and J by 1 base, with 17 bases between them. In nucleotides, the CDR3 is TGTGCTAGTGGTCGACCCAGGACTGGGGGCCAAGAGACCCAGTACTTC. Amino acids: CASGRPRTGGQETQYF. Supplemented by reference TRBV12-5 and TRBJ2-5, the full variable domain reads DARVTQTPRHKVTEMGQEVTMRCQPILGHNTVFWYRQTMMQGLELLAYFRNRAPLDDSGMPKDRFSAEMPDATLATLKIQPSEPRDSAVYFCASGRPRTGGQETQYFGPGTRLLVL.

This clone was seen only a few times. This chain connects TRBV30 to TRBJ1-1; TRBD1 is a possible D gene (6 bases). Germline values: CDR1 GTSNPN, CDR2 SVGIG (reference sequence). CDR3 length: 11 amino acids. V lost 2 bases and J lost 11, with 12 bases in between. As DNA, the CDR3 is TGTGCCTGGAGTCACAGAGACAGGGCTTTCTTT. Protein sequence: CAWSHRDRAFF.

The J gene is TRBJ1-4, the V gene TRBV5-1; tentatively, D is TRBD1 (5 bases). CDR1 is SGHRS, CDR2 YFSETQ, per germline. V was pared by 3 bases and J by 0 bases, with 15 bases between. The CDR3 loop spans 17 amino acids. The CDR3 here is CASSSPGASPTNEKLFF. The CDR3, as DNA: TGCGCCAGCAGCTCGCCCGGGGCATCGCCAACTAATGAAAAACTGTTTTTT.

The chain employs TRBV4-1 and TRBJ1-4, with 8 bases lining up with TRBD1. J lost 5 bases, V lost 1 base, and 6 bases had no gene match. The CDR3 is made up of 16 amino acids. CDR1 is MGHRA, CDR2 YSYEKL, per germline. In DNA, the CDR3 is TGCGCCAGCAGCCAAGCATCCGGGACAGGAAATGAAAAACTGTTTTTT. The encoded protein is CASSQASGTGNEKLFF.

This rearrangement joins TRBV18 to TRBJ1-6; no clear D. CDR1 is KGHSH and CDR2 is LQKENI in the germline V gene. Between the trimmed V and J ends, which lost 8 bases and 1 base, there was a span of 6 bases. CDR3 length: 13 amino acids. The CDR3 DNA reads TGTGCCAGCCTCCAGTCCTATAATTCACCCCTCCACTTT. Translated: CASLQSYNSPLHF.

The rearrangement uses TRBV10-3 and TRBJ1-3; D ambiguous. Germline CDR1 reads ENHRY; CDR2 reads SYGVKD. V was pared by 7 bases and J by 0 bases, with 10 bases between. The CDR3 is 14 residues long. This CDR3 reads CAIKYRRSGNTIYF. For the CDR3, the DNA is TGTGCCATCAAATACCGCCGCTCTGGAAACACCATATATTTT.

CDR3 DNA sequence: TGTGCCAGCAGCTTGGCACACTACAATGAGCAGTTCTTC. Protein sequence: CASSLAHYNEQFF. J is TRBJ2-1 and V is TRBV5-5; the D is unclear. V lost 0 bases and J 3 bases, leaving 4 bases between the germline ends. The CDR3 is made up of 13 amino acids. Germline V gives CDR1 SGHKS, CDR2 YYEKEE (reference sequence).

V gene TRBV5-1 combines with J gene TRBJ1-1; no definite D call. The CDR3 sequence is 14 residues long. V lost 0 bases, J lost 2 bases, and 8 bases lay in between. Germline CDR1 is SGHRS and CDR2 is YFSETQ. CDR3 DNA: TGCGCCAGCAGCTTGGCCGGAGCTAACACTGAAGCTTTCTTT. Residues: CASSLAGANTEAFF.

This chain connects TRBV19 to TRBJ1-4; D is uncertain. This CDR3 region has 15 residues. Germline CDR1 LNHDA, CDR2 SQIVND (reference sequence). The ends were cut back, 1 base at V and 3 bases at J, with 9 bases in the middle. CDR3 residues: CASSIGYTSNEKLFF. CDR3 nucleotides: TGTGCCAGTAGTATAGGTTACACCTCTAATGAAAAACTGTTTTTT.

The V gene is TRBV6-5, the J gene TRBJ1-1, with no clear D. Germline CDR1 is MNHEY and CDR2 is SVGAGI. CDR3 size: 15 residues. V was cut by 6 bases and J by 0 bases, with 14 bases left in between. DNA for the CDR3: TGTGCCAGCAGGGGCAGTTCAAGGATGAACACTGAAGCTTTCTTT. It is translated as CASRGSSRMNTEAFF.

The chain joins TRBV2 to TRBJ1-6; no clear D. Trimming cost V 2 bases and J 0 bases, with 14 bases left between them. From germline, CDR1 is SNHLY and CDR2 FYNNEI. This CDR3 comprises 18 residues. The CDR3 protein is CASSELGATSSYNSPLHF. The DNA of the CDR3 is TGTGCCAGCAGTGAATTGGGCGCGACCAGCTCCTATAATTCACCCCTCCACTTT. The whole variable domain, remainder taken from reference TRBV2 and TRBJ1-6, is EPEVTQTPSHQVTQMGQEVILRCVPISNHLYFYWYRQILGQKVEFLVSFYNNEISEKSEIFDDQFSVERPDGSNFTLKIRSTKLEDSAMYFCASSELGATSSYNSPLHFGNGTRLTVT.

V is TRBV18 and J is TRBJ1-6; TRBD1 might be the D (6 bases). Germline CDR1 KGHSH, CDR2 LQKENI. Between the trimmed V and J ends, which lost 7 bases and 7 bases, there was a span of 14 bases. This CDR3 has 14 amino acids. The chain's CDR3 is CASWAGAENSPLHF. CDR3 nucleotides: TGTGCCAGCTGGGCGGGGGCGGAGAATTCACCCCTCCACTTT.

The chain carries TRBV5-1 and TRBJ2-2; tentative D call: TRBD2 (6 bases). V was cut by 0 bases and J by 4 bases, with 13 bases left in between. The CDR3 length is 16 residues. From germline, CDR1 is SGHRS and CDR2 YFSETQ. The CDR3 is CASSLDGGRRTGELFF. The CDR3 DNA sequence: TGCGCCAGCAGCTTGGATGGGGGGAGGCGCACCGGGGAGCTGTTTTTT. Filled out from reference TRBV5-1 and TRBJ2-2, the complete variable domain reads KAGVTQTPRYLIKTRGQQVTLSCSPISGHRSVSWYQQTPGQGLQFLFEYFSETQRNKGNFPGRFSGRQFSNSRSEMNVSTLELGDSALYLCASSLDGGRRTGELFFGEGSRLTVL.

This sequence joins TRBV5-6 and TRBJ1-4, with D maybe TRBD1 (5 bases). Per the germline V gene, CDR1 is SGHDT and CDR2 is YYEEEE. The CDR3 runs 16 residues. V was pared by 4 bases and J by 8 bases, with 21 bases between. The CDR3 region is CASSTLGGAGGEKLFF. In DNA, the CDR3 is TGTGCCAGCAGCACCCTGGGTGGGGCAGGAGGAGAAAAACTGTTTTTT. The full variable domain, in which reference TRBV5-6 and TRBJ1-4 provide the parts outside the CDR3, is DAGVTQSPTHLIKTRGQQVTLRCSPKSGHDTVSWYQQALGQGPQFIFQYYEEEERQRGNFPDRFSGHQFPNYSSELNVNALLLGDSALYLCASSTLGGAGGEKLFFGSGTQLSVL.

Only a few counts were recorded for this clone. The V gene is TRBV4-1, the J gene TRBJ1-6; maybe TRBD1 (5 bases). Germline lookup yields CDR1 MGHRA and CDR2 YSYEKL. Trimming removed 3 bases at V and 14 bases at J, with 29 bases between. The CDR3 loop spans 18 amino acids. The CDR3 DNA reads as TGCGCCAGCAGCCACCTGGACATGGGCTTGGTGGGGGTTCGGGCCCTCCACTTT. Amino acid sequence: CASSHLDMGLVGVRALHF.

This chain links TRBV5-1 with TRBJ1-2, with a possible D match to TRBD1 (6 bases). The CDR3 sequence is 13 residues long. Trimming took off 0 bases at V and 8 bases at J, with 11 bases between the two ends. Germline CDR1 SGHRS, CDR2 YFSETQ. The CDR3 spells CASSLEGVGGYTF. CDR3 bases: TGCGCCAGCAGCTTGGAGGGGGTCGGCGGCTACACCTTC.